Listed below are T cell receptor beta chains from one sample, sequenced in a study of radiation and T cells in renal cell carcinoma. The method was immunoSEQ multiplex PCR; TCRdb's version includes in-frame clones alone and lacks a portion of them. Of 150,000 or so clones in the sample, 88% were seen once. Specimen: blood, collected from a patient whose treatment included radiotherapy and nephrectomy. These receptors all stem from a woman in her seventies with renal cell carcinoma. Each CDR3 is given without its conserved first and last residue. A D gene is named only where the DNA matches it firmly. Rows may omit the clone size; those that give it use once, few, many or a size class.

J gene	V gene	D gene	clone size	CDR3 protein
TRBJ2-7	TRBV5-6	TRBD1	NA	ASSLNRGLEQY
TRBJ1-2	TRBV19	TRBD1	NA	ASRTRTGTYGYT
TRBJ1-6	TRBV28	NA	NA	ASSLGGVNSPLH
TRBJ1-5	TRBV10-1	NA	NA	ASGPGSRAHSNQPQH
TRBJ1-6	TRBV19	TRBD1	NA	ASSDYRGENSPLH
TRBJ2-5	TRBV7-9	TRBD2	NA	ASSLEAGVETQY
TRBJ1-4	TRBV9	TRBD1	few	ASSAGQALGEKLF
TRBJ2-5	TRBV5-4	TRBD1	few	ASSAGQGQETQY
TRBJ2-7	TRBV5-1	NA	NA	ASSSYNEQY
TRBJ1-1	TRBV15	TRBD1	NA	ATSREWDRDEAF